This TCR beta chain came from a study of shared T cell receptors in the human thymus. Clones were read by immunoSEQ multiplex PCR, and TCRdb kept only the in-frame ones, dropping some. The sample holds approximately 760,000 clones, roughly 85% seen once. Per germline, CDR1 KGHSY and CDR2 FQNENV. Losses at the gene ends were 3 bases for V and 1 base for J; bases not matched to a gene: 4. The CDR3 has 15 residues. This same sample was also taken into another study, of human thymus T cells. As reported in that work: The donor group consisted of healthy Finnish infants who were having corrective surgery for congenital heart defects. Corrective heart surgery yielded the resections from which the thymus tissue came. Repertoires from thymus and blood appeared to show biased V and J gene usage. Thymic repertoires from unrelated individuals overlapped highly, related research reported.

This receptor was identified in a girl in the first two years of life with a congenital heart defect. The chain employs TRBV16 and TRBJ2-7; the match to TRBD1 covers 9 bases. Material: thymocytes. Here the CDR3 reads CASSHKGTGSYEQYF. Here the CDR3 DNA reads TGTGCCAGCAGCCATAAGGGGACAGGGTCCTACGAGCAGTACTTC.